Listed below are T cell receptor beta chains from one sample, sequenced in a study of blood T cell repertoires in COVID-19. This table comes from immunoSEQ multiplex PCR, and its TCRdb copy is limited to in-frame clones, with some not included. The sample holds 230,000 or so clones, about 80% seen once. Sequencing was done on a sample of peripheral blood. The source is a man aged 45 to 65 with active or convalescent COVID-19. The CDR3 runs from the conserved cysteine through the conserved F or W. D genes are given only for firm matches. Only part of the rows carry a size: once, few, many, or a class if the clone is expanded.

V	J	D	size	DNA	CDR3
TRBV5-1	TRBJ1-3	NA	NA	TGCGCCAGCAGCAGGACTGCAAGCTCTGGAAACACCATATATTTT	CASSRTASSGNTIYF
TRBV5-6	TRBJ1-1	NA	many	TGTGCCAGCAGCGTGACAGGTGAAGCTTTCTTT	CASSVTGEAFF
TRBV2	TRBJ1-1	NA	NA	TGTGCCAGCAGAACGCAGGGGTTTTCGAACACTGAAGCTTTCTTT	CASRTQGFSNTEAFF
TRBV7-2	TRBJ2-1	NA	NA	TGTGCCAGCAGCCTCTTCTTGCGGGGGCCAGACAATGAGCAGTTCTTC	CASSLFLRGPDNEQFF
TRBV13	TRBJ2-2	NA	NA	TGTGCCAGTTCCGGGACAACGAACACCGGGGAGCTGTTTTTT	CASSGTTNTGELFF
TRBV27	TRBJ1-1	NA	NA	TGTGCCAGCAGTTTATCAGCGGGCGATGATTGGGCTTTCTTT	CASSLSAGDDWAFF
TRBV5-1	TRBJ2-7	NA	NA	TGCGCCAGCAGCTTGTTAGGGGTGGGCGAGCAGTACTTC	CASSLLGVGEQYF
TRBV2	TRBJ2-5	NA	NA	TGTGCCTGCCGGCTAGACCAAGAGACCCAGTACTTC	CACRLDQETQYF
TRBV6-1	TRBJ2-7	NA	NA	TGTGCCAGCAGTGAAGCCCGCTACGAGCAGTACTTC	CASSEARYEQYF
TRBV12-3/TRBV12-4	TRBJ2-5	NA	NA	TGTGCCAGCAGTCAGGGACTTAAAGAGACCCAGTACTTC	CASSQGLKETQYF
TRBV12-3/TRBV12-4	TRBJ2-1	NA	NA	TGTGCCAGCACCCAGGGACTCTACAATGAGCAGTTCTTC	CASTQGLYNEQFF
TRBV7-9	TRBJ1-4	TRBD1	NA	TGTGCCAGCAGTCCGGACAGGGTGGAGGAAAAACTGTTTTTT	CASSPDRVEEKLFF
TRBV23-1	TRBJ2-1	TRBD1	once	TGCGCCAGCAGTCAAGCCAAGCACAGGGGAAATGAGCAGTTCTTC	CASSQAKHRGNEQFF
TRBV2	TRBJ2-5	NA	NA	TGTGCCAGCAGTGAACGGGGTGCGGGGACCCAGTACTTC	CASSERGAGTQYF
TRBV4-1	TRBJ1-6	TRBD1	NA	TGCGCCAGCAGCCAAGAACACAGGGGTTCACCCCTCCACTTT	CASSQEHRGSPLHF
TRBV30	TRBJ1-5	NA	NA	TGTGCCTGGAGTGTAAGGATTGGACAGCTGAATCAGCCCCAGCATTTT	CAWSVRIGQLNQPQHF
TRBV4-3	TRBJ1-1	NA	NA	TGCGCCAGCAGCCAAGATCACGCGGGCCCGGTGGAAGCTTTCTTT	CASSQDHAGPVEAFF
TRBV4-1	TRBJ2-1	TRBD2	NA	TGCGCCAGCAGCCCAGAGCGGGGGGGCCAATTCGATGAGCAGTTCTTC	CASSPERGGQFDEQFF